Each of the 20 T cell receptor beta chains below was sequenced from the same sample in a study of blood T cell repertoires in COVID-19. Only in-frame clones appear in the TCRdb table, and some are missing; sequencing was by immunoSEQ multiplex PCR. The sample carries hundreds of thousands of clones, over 70% recorded once. Sequenced input: peripheral blood. All receptors derive from a woman between 45 and 65 years old with acute or convalescent COVID-19.

This chain uses TRBV28 with TRBJ1-3; D unresolved. This CDR3 has 14 amino acids. Germline CDR1 MDHEN, CDR2 SYDVKM. V lost 6 bases, J lost 3 bases, and 12 bases lay in between. The CDR3 bases are TGTGCCAGCAGCCGCGGGATGGGTGGAAACACCATATATTTT. Residues: CASSRGMGGNTIYF. The entire variable domain, with the rest obtained from reference TRBV28 and TRBJ1-3, is as follows: DVKVTQSSRYLVKRTGEKVFLECVQDMDHENMFWYRQDPGLGLRLIYFSYDVKMKEKGDIPEGYSVSREKKERFSLILESASTNQTSMYLCASSRGMGGNTIYFGEGSWLTVV.

V gene TRBV27 combines with J gene TRBJ2-5; TRBD2 matches at 14 bases. The CDR3 sequence is 16 residues long. Per germline, CDR1 MNHEY and CDR2 SMNVEV (reference sequence). V lost 5 bases and J lost 4; bases outside the gene matches: 6. The CDR3 is CASSHGLAGGRETQYF. DNA of the CDR3: TGTGCCAGCAGTCATGGACTAGCGGGAGGTCGAGAGACCCAGTACTTC.

The chain employs TRBV6-2 or TRBV6-3 and TRBJ2-3, with 10 bases aligning to TRBD2. The junction had 6 bases not matched to a gene; V was cut back by 3 bases and J by 0 bases. CDR3 length equals 17 residues. Germline V lookup: CDR1 MNHEY, CDR2 SVGEGT. CDR3 region: CASSYLAGEWSTDTQYF. CDR3 bases: TGTGCCAGCAGTTATCTAGCGGGAGAATGGAGCACAGATACGCAGTATTTT.

V usage is TRBV7-2 and J usage is TRBJ2-5, with a possible D match to TRBD2 (5 bases). V lost 6 bases to trimming and J lost 4 bases, with 12 bases between them. The germline V gene has CDR1 SGHTA and CDR2 FQGNSA. This CDR3 spans 13 amino acids. The CDR3 DNA reads TGTGCCAGCAGTCTGGAGGTATTAGAGACCCAGTACTTC. It is translated as CASSLEVLETQYF.

The V call is TRBV27, the J call TRBJ2-4; 10 positions agree with TRBD1. CDR1 and CDR2 from the germline V gene are MNHEY and SMNVEV (reference sequence). The CDR3 is made up of 14 amino acids. Trimming cost V 5 bases and J 9 bases; bases outside gene matches: 7. CDR3 sequence: CASSLETGGGIQYF. In nucleotides, the CDR3 is TGTGCCAGCAGTCTAGAGACAGGGGGCGGCATTCAGTACTTC.

J is TRBJ1-2 and V is TRBV19, with 7 positions matching TRBD1. CDR3 length equals 14 residues. Germline V gene lookup returns CDR1 LNHDA and CDR2 SQIVND (reference sequence). Germline trimming cut 6 bases from V and 3 bases from J; bases unmatched to any gene: 7. DNA for the CDR3: TGTGCCAGTAGCAAACTCCAGGGGGACTATGGCTACACCTTC. This sequence encodes CASSKLQGDYGYTF. The whole variable domain, remainder taken from reference TRBV19 and TRBJ1-2, is DGGITQSPKYLFRKEGQNVTLSCEQNLNHDAMYWYRQDPGQGLRLIYYSQIVNDFQKGDIAEGYSVSREKKESFPLTVTSAQKNPTAFYLCASSKLQGDYGYTFGSGTRLTVV.

This chain joins TRBV18 and TRBJ1-3, with unresolved D. The CDR3 has 16 amino acids. Trimming removed 3 bases at V and 0 bases at J, with 12 bases between. The germline V gene has CDR1 KGHSH and CDR2 LQKENI. CDR3 nucleotide sequence: TGTGCCAGCTCACCCGGGGAGGGCCTCTCTGGAAACACCATATATTTT. It encodes CASSPGEGLSGNTIYF.

V gene TRBV6-4 combines with J gene TRBJ2-3; 10 nucleotides align to TRBD2. Trimming took 4 bases from V and 4 from J; bases not matched to a gene: 5. The CDR3 runs to 15 residues. Germline loops: CDR1 MRHNA, CDR2 SNTAGT. The CDR3 spells CASSVKREGADTQYF. The CDR3 region has the DNA TGTGCCAGCAGTGTAAAGCGGGAGGGTGCAGATACGCAGTATTTT.

The chain links TRBV9 to TRBJ2-5; D is possibly TRBD2 (5 bases). The CDR3 contains 15 residues. V was cut by 0 bases and J by 5 bases, with 14 bases left in between. CDR1 and CDR2 from the germline V gene are SGDLS and YYNGEE. CDR3 residues: CASSVGIAGVETQYF. In DNA, the CDR3 is TGTGCCAGCAGCGTAGGGATCGCCGGGGTGGAGACCCAGTACTTC.

The chain couples TRBV6-1 to TRBJ2-3, with D hard to call. Germline CDR1 reads MNHNS; CDR2 reads SASEGT. The CDR3 has 17 residues. V was cut by 1 base and J by 0 bases, with 14 bases left in between. The CDR3 region has the DNA TGTGCCAGCAGTGAAGGGTGGCGACTGACTAGCACAGATACGCAGTATTTT. This translates into CASSEGWRLTSTDTQYF.

V is TRBV5-1 and J is TRBJ2-2; 9 nucleotides align to TRBD2. Germline V gene sequence: CDR1 SGHRS, CDR2 YFSETQ. J gave up 2 bases and V 2 bases, and 4 bases lay outside the gene matches. CDR3 length: 16 amino acids. The CDR3 is CASSFRLAGNTGELFF. The CDR3 region has the DNA TGCGCCAGCAGCTTCCGGCTAGCGGGAAACACCGGGGAGCTGTTTTTT.

The chain recombines TRBV23-1 with TRBJ1-5; possibly TRBD1 for D (5 bases). TRBV23-1 is an ORF; its function is uncertain. V was clipped by 3 bases and J by 5 bases, with 11 bases between them. The CDR3 extends over 14 amino acids. CDR3 amino acids: CASSHRTPHQPQHF. DNA of the CDR3: TGCGCCAGCAGTCATCGGACACCCCATCAGCCCCAGCATTTT.

The V call is TRBV10-2, the J call TRBJ1-1, with D tentatively TRBD1 (5 bases). The V gene's germline CDR1 is WSHSY and CDR2 SAAADI. The CDR3 contains 14 residues. The ends were cut back, 6 bases at V and 1 base at J, with 12 bases in the middle. The CDR3 sequence is CASSALGGNTEAFF. The CDR3 DNA reads as TGCGCCAGCAGCGCCCTCGGGGGGAACACTGAAGCTTTCTTT.

Here the CDR3 DNA reads TGTGCCAGCAGCAAGCTAGCGGGAGTCTCAAATGAGCAGTTCTTC. Protein sequence: CASSKLAGVSNEQFF. This chain joins TRBV3-1 (or the pseudogene TRBV3-2) and TRBJ2-1, with 10 nucleotides matching TRBD2. The CDR3 extends over 15 amino acids. V gave up 5 bases and J gave up 7 bases; unmatched junction bases: 8. Germline loops: CDR1 LGHDT, CDR2 YNNKEL (reference sequence).

The rearrangement links TRBV19 to TRBJ1-1; unclear D gene. V lost 7 bases, J lost 1 base, and 13 bases lay in between. The CDR3 sequence is 14 residues long. CDR1 is LNHDA, CDR2 SQIVND, per germline (reference sequence). The CDR3 sequence is CASTQTNANTEAFF. CDR3 coding DNA: TGTGCCAGTACCCAGACAAACGCGAACACTGAAGCTTTCTTT.

CDR3 sequence reads: CASSLSTGTEAFF. In DNA, the CDR3 is TGTGCCAGCAGCCTTTCTACAGGGACTGAAGCTTTCTTT. V usage is TRBV3-1 (or the pseudogene TRBV3-2) and J usage is TRBJ1-1; D might be TRBD1 (6 bases). The germline V gene has CDR1 LGHDT and CDR2 YNNKEL (reference sequence). With 4 bases removed from V and 5 bases from J, the gap between germline ends came to 11 bases. This CDR3 spans 13 amino acids.

The chain employs TRBV19 and TRBJ2-7; no clear D. The CDR3 contains 13 residues. The germline gives CDR1 LNHDA, CDR2 SQIVND (reference sequence). V dropped 5 bases and J dropped 0 bases, with 8 bases sitting between them. The CDR3 sequence: CASSLQNSYEQYF. CDR3 DNA sequence: TGTGCCAGTAGTCTTCAGAACTCCTACGAGCAGTACTTC.

This rearrangement joins TRBV10-3 to TRBJ2-3; 7 bases fit TRBD2. This CDR3 is 17 amino acids long. V was clipped by 6 bases and J by 0 bases; unmatched bases: 12. Germline CDR1 and CDR2: ENHRY and SYGVKD. The CDR3 region is CAISGPTQRESTDTQYF. CDR3 DNA: TGTGCCATCAGCGGACCCACCCAGCGGGAAAGCACAGATACGCAGTATTTT.

CDR3 amino acids: CASSFEREGMNEQFF. The CDR3 coding sequence is TGTGCCAGCAGCTTTGAGCGGGAGGGCATGAATGAGCAGTTCTTC. The chain employs TRBV5-5 and TRBJ2-1; 10 positions match TRBD2. V was pared by 2 bases and J by 7 bases, with 6 bases of the junction left unmatched. Germline V gene sequence: CDR1 SGHKS, CDR2 YYEKEE (reference sequence). This CDR3 spans 15 amino acids.

This clone appeared a few times. The rearrangement joins TRBV3-1 (or the pseudogene TRBV3-2) to TRBJ1-3, with D tentatively TRBD1 (5 bases). CDR3 length: 16 residues. The V gene lost 1 base and the J gene lost 3 bases, with 13 bases spanning the gap. Germline-derived CDR1 and CDR2 are LGHDT and YNNKEL (reference sequence). CDR3 region: CASSQGGGANGNTIYF. In DNA form, the CDR3 reads TGTGCCAGCAGCCAAGGGGGTGGGGCTAATGGAAACACCATATATTTT.